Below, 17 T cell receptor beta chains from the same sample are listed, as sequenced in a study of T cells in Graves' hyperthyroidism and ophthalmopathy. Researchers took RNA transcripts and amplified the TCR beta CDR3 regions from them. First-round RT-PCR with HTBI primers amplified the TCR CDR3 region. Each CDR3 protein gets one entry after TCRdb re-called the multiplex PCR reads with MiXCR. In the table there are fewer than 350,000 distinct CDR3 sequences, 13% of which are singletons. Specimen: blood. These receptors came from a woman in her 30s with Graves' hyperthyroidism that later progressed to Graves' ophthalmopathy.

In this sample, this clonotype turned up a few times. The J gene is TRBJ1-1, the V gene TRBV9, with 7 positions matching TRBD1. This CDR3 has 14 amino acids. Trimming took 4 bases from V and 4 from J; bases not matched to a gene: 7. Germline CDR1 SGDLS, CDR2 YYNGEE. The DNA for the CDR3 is TGTGCCAGCAGCACAGGGGCGGGTGGCACTGAAGCTTTCTTT. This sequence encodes CASSTGAGGTEAFF. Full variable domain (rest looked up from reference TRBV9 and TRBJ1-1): DSGVTQTPKHLITATGQRVTLRCSPRSGDLSVYWYQQSLDQGLQFLIQYYNGEERAKGNILERFSAQQFPDLHSELNLSSLELGDSALYFCASSTGAGGTEAFFGQGTRLTVV.

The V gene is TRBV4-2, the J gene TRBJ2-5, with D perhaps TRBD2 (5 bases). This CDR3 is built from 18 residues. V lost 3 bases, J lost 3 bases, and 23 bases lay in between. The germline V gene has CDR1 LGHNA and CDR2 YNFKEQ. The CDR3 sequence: CASSHARGELVVEETQYF. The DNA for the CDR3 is TGTGCCAGCAGCCATGCCCGTGGGGAGTTGGTAGTCGAAGAGACCCAGTACTTC.

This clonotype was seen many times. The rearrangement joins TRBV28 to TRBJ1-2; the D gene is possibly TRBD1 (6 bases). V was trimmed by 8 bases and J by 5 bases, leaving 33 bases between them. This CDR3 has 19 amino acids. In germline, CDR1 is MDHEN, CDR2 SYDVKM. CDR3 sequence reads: CASETPTTGMVGALYGYTF. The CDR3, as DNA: TGTGCCAGCGAGACGCCGACGACAGGAATGGTTGGGGCGTTGTATGGCTACACCTTC.

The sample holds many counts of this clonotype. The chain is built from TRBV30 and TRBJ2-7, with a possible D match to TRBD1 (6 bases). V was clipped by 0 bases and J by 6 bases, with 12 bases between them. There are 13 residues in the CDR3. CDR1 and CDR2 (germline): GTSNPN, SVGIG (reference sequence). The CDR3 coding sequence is TGTGCCTGGAGTGTACAGGGTTTTTTCGAGCAGTACTTC. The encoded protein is CAWSVQGFFEQYF.

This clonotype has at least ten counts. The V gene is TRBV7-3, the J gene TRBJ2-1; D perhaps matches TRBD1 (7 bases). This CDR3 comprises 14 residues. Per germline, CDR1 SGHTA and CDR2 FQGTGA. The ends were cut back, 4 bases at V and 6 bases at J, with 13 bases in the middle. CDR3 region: CASSSAGGPNEQFF. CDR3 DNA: TGTGCCAGCAGCTCGGCAGGGGGGCCCAATGAGCAGTTCTTC. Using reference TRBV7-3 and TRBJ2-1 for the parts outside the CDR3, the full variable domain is GAGVSQTPSNKVTEKGKYVELRCDPISGHTALYWYRQSLGQGPEFLIYFQGTGAADDSGLPNDRFFAVRPEGSVSTLKIQRTERGDSAVYLCASSSAGGPNEQFFGPGTRLTVL.

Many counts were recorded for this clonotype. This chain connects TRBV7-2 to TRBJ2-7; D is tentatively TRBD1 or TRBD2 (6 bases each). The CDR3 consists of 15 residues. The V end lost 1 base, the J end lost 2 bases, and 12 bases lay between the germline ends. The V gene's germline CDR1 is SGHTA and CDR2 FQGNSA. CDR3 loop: CASSLVPGDTYEQYF. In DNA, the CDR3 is TGTGCCAGCAGCTTAGTCCCGGGGGACACCTACGAGCAGTACTTC.

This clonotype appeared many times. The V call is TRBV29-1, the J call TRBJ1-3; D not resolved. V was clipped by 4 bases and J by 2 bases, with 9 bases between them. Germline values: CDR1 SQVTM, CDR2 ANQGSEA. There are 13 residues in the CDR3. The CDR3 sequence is CSVAGGPGNTIYF. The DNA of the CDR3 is TGCAGCGTTGCAGGCGGGCCTGGAAACACCATATATTTT. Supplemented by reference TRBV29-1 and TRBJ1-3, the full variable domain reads SAVISQKPSRDICQRGTSLTIQCQVDSQVTMMFWYRQQPGQSLTLIATANQGSEATYESGFVIDKFPISRPNLTFSTLTVSNMSPEDSSIYLCSVAGGPGNTIYFGEGSWLTVV.

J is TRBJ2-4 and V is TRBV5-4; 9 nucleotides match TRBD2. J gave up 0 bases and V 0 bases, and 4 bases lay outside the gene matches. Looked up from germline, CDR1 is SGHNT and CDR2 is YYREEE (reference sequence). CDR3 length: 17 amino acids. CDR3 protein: CASSLVAGGVAKNIQYF. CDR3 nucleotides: TGTGCCAGCAGCTTGGTTGCGGGAGGGGTAGCCAAAAACATTCAGTACTTC.

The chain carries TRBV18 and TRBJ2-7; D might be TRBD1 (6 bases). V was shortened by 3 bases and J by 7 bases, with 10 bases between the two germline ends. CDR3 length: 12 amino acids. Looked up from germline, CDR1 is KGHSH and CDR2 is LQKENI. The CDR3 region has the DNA TGTGCCAGCTCACCGACAGGAGTTGAGCAGTACTTC. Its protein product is CASSPTGVEQYF.

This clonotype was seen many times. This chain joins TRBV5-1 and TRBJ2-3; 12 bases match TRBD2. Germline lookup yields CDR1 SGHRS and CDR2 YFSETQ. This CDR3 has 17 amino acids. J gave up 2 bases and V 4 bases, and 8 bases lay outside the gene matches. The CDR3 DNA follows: TGCGCCAGCAGCCTGCGTTCTAGCGGGAGGGCCACAGATACGCAGTATTTT. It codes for CASSLRSSGRATDTQYF. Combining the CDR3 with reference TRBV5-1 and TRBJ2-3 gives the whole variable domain KAGVTQTPRYLIKTRGQQVTLSCSPISGHRSVSWYQQTPGQGLQFLFEYFSETQRNKGNFPGRFSGRQFSNSRSEMNVSTLELGDSALYLCASSLRSSGRATDTQYFGPGTRLTVL.

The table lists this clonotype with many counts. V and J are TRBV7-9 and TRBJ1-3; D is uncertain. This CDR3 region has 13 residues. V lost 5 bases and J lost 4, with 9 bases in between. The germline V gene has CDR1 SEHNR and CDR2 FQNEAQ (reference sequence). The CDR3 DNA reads TGTGCCAGCAGCCCATCGGAGGGAAACACCATATATTTT. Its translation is CASSPSEGNTIYF.

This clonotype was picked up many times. CDR3 sequence reads: CASSQLGGYTF. As DNA, the CDR3 is TGTGCCAGCAGCCAACTGGGAGGCTACACCTTC. The chain joins TRBV28 to TRBJ1-2; D call uncertain. CDR1 MDHEN and CDR2 SYDVKM come from the germline V gene. This CDR3 spans 11 amino acids. V was clipped by 6 bases and J by 8 bases, with 10 bases between them.

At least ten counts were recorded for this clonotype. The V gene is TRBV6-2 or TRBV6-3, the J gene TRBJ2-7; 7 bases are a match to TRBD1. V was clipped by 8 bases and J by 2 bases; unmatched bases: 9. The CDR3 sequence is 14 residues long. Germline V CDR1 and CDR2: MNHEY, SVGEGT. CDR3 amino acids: CASGKTGTAYEQYF. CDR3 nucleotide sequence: TGTGCCAGCGGGAAGACCGGGACAGCCTACGAGCAGTACTTC.

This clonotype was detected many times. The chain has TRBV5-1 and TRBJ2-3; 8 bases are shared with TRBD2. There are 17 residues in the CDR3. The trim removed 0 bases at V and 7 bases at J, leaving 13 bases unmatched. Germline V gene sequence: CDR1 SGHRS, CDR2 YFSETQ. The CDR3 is CASSLERAGGPGNTQYF. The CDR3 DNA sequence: TGCGCCAGCAGCTTGGAAAGGGCGGGAGGCCCGGGGAATACGCAGTATTTT.

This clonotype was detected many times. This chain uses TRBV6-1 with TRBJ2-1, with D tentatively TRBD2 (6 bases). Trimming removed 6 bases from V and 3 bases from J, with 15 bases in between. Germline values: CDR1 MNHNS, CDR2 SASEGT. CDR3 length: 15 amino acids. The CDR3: CASRASEDLYNEQFF. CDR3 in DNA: TGTGCCAGCAGAGCTAGCGAGGACCTCTACAATGAGCAGTTCTTC.

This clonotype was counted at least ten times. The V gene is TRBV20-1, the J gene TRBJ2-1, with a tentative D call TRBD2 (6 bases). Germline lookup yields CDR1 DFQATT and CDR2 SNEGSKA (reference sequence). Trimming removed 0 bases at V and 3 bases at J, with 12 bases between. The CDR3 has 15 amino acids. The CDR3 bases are TGCAGTGCTAGAGATCCCGGACTAAACTACAATGAGCAGTTCTTC. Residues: CSARDPGLNYNEQFF.

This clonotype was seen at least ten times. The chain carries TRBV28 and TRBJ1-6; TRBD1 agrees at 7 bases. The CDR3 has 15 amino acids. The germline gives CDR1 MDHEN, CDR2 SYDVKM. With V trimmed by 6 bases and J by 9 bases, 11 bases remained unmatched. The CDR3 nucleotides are TGTGCCAGCAGGAGTGACAGGGTGGGACGTTCACCCCTCCACTTT. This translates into CASRSDRVGRSPLHF.